The 30 T cell receptor beta chains below come from one sample, sequenced in a study of control samples from healthy donors and cancer patients. Profiled with immunoSEQ multiplex PCR; TCRdb holds only in-frame clones, not every one. Of more than 5,500 clones detected, roughly four fifths appear once; the ten largest clones hold approximately 6.6%. Source material: formalin-fixed, paraffin-embedded tissue. These receptors were collected from a female donor with lung cancer.

The rearrangement joins TRBV15 to TRBJ2-5; 10 positions agree with TRBD2. Germline V lookup: CDR1 LNHNV, CDR2 YYDKDF (reference sequence). V lost 2 bases to trimming and J lost 5 bases; unmatched junction nucleotides: 8. The CDR3 is 16 amino acids. As DNA, the CDR3 is TGTGCCACCAGCAGAATAAGCGGGAGGGCCATGGAGACCCAGTACTTC. Its protein is CATSRISGRAMETQYF.

This clone was picked up one time. This CDR3 reads CASSVGVQPQHF. The CDR3 nucleotides read TGTGCCAGCAGCGTCGGAGTTCAGCCCCAGCATTTT. J is TRBJ1-5 and V is TRBV7-2; D gene uncertain. This CDR3 is 12 amino acids long. The V gene lost 5 bases and the J gene lost 6 bases, with 8 bases spanning the gap. CDR1 and CDR2 from the germline V gene are SGHTA and FQGNSA.

The chain combines TRBV6-5 with TRBJ2-7; D may be TRBD1 (5 bases). Germline CDR1 MNHEY, CDR2 SVGAGI. The length of the CDR3 is 15 residues. V was trimmed by 6 bases and J by 3 bases, leaving 18 bases between them. CDR3 coding DNA: TGTGCCAGCAGCCGTACAGGAACAGGAGACTACGAGCAGTACTTC. It is translated as CASSRTGTGDYEQYF.

The chain is built from TRBV28 and TRBJ1-2; no firm D call. The CDR3 length is 13 residues. The germline V gene encodes CDR1 MDHEN and CDR2 SYDVKM. Trimming removed 3 bases at V and 3 bases at J, with 8 bases between. The CDR3 is CASSLGWDYGYTF. The CDR3 DNA sequence: TGTGCCAGCAGTTTGGGTTGGGACTATGGCTACACCTTC.

This sequence joins TRBV7-9 and TRBJ1-3; D might be TRBD1 (6 bases). CDR1 is SEHNR, CDR2 FQNEAQ, per germline (reference sequence). The V gene lost 4 bases and the J gene lost 4 bases, with 17 bases spanning the gap. The CDR3 has 16 residues. As DNA, the CDR3 is TGTGCCAGCAGCTCAACCCACAGGGTGCTCGGAAACACCATATATTTT. It codes for CASSSTHRVLGNTIYF.

The chain combines TRBV2 with TRBJ2-7; 9 nucleotides align to TRBD2. The CDR3 contains 16 residues. Per the germline V gene, CDR1 is SNHLY and CDR2 is FYNNEI. Trimming took 1 base from V and 2 from J; bases not matched to a gene: 6. The CDR3 loop reads CASSEDSGSLPYEQYF. CDR3 DNA sequence: TGTGCCAGCAGTGAAGATAGCGGGAGTCTCCCCTACGAGCAGTACTTC. Full variable domain (remainder filled in from reference TRBV2 and TRBJ2-7): EPEVTQTPSHQVTQMGQEVILRCVPISNHLYFYWYRQILGQKVEFLVSFYNNEISEKSEIFDDQFSVERPDGSNFTLKIRSTKLEDSAMYFCASSEDSGSLPYEQYFGPGTRLTVT.

The chain combines TRBV4-1 with TRBJ2-3; the D is unclear. This CDR3 is built from 13 residues. Trimming took 4 bases from V and 4 from J, leaving 9 bases between them. Germline values: CDR1 MGHRA, CDR2 YSYEKL. The CDR3 DNA follows: TGCGCCAGCAGCCCAGGCCAGGCAGATACGCAGTATTTT. The encoded protein is CASSPGQADTQYF.

This sequence joins TRBV5-4 and TRBJ2-5; 10 positions agree with TRBD2. This CDR3 is built from 14 residues. J lost 5 bases, V lost 5 bases, and 6 bases had no gene match. Germline loops: CDR1 SGHNT, CDR2 YYREEE (reference sequence). The CDR3 sequence: CASRELAGEETQYF. CDR3 DNA sequence: TGTGCCAGCAGGGAGCTAGCGGGAGAGGAGACCCAGTACTTC.

The chain recombines TRBV6-2 or TRBV6-3 with TRBJ1-2, with 9 positions matching TRBD1. Germline values: CDR1 MNHEY, CDR2 SVGEGT. The CDR3 has 15 amino acids. The trim removed 4 bases at V and 7 bases at J, leaving 10 bases unmatched. The CDR3 DNA sequence: TGTGCCAGCAGTTCTTGGACAGGGGATTACTCTGGCTACACCTTC. Translation: CASSSWTGDYSGYTF.

This chain connects TRBV12-1 to TRBJ1-5. TRBV12-1 is shown as a pseudogene. CDR3 length equals 17 residues. Here the CDR3 reads CASSFSLNSSSNQPQHF. The CDR3 coding sequence is TGTGCCAGCAGCTTTTCCTTGAATAGCTCGAGCAATCAGCCCCAGCATTTT.

The rearrangement uses TRBV7-9 and TRBJ2-4, with no clear D. Germline V gives CDR1 SEHNR, CDR2 FQNEAQ (reference sequence). V shed 1 base and J shed 1 base, with 5 bases lying between them. This CDR3 has 14 residues. The CDR3 DNA follows: TGTGCCAGCAGCTTAGTTGATGCCAAAAACATTCAGTACTTC. Translating gives CASSLVDAKNIQYF.

This clone was found a few times. This chain uses TRBV7-2 with TRBJ2-1; D is unclear. In germline, CDR1 is SGHTA, CDR2 FQGNSA. V was pared by 2 bases and J by 6 bases, with 2 bases between. This CDR3 region has 11 residues. The CDR3 is CASSLSNEQFF. The CDR3 coding sequence is TGTGCCAGCAGCTTATCCAATGAGCAGTTCTTC.

The chain recombines TRBV7-2 with TRBJ2-7; tentatively, D is TRBD2 (6 bases). The germline V and J ends were trimmed by 7 bases and 4 bases, with 11 bases remaining between them. Germline loops: CDR1 SGHTA, CDR2 FQGNSA. The CDR3 sequence is 12 residues long. The DNA of the CDR3 is TGTGCCAGCAAACGGGGAGGTTACGAGCAGTACTTC. This gives the protein CASKRGGYEQYF.

The chain links TRBV28 to TRBJ2-4, with TRBD2 matching 7 bases. In germline, CDR1 is MDHEN, CDR2 SYDVKM. CDR3 length: 17 amino acids. The junction had 10 bases not matched to a gene; V was cut back by 5 bases and J by 0 bases. The CDR3 coding sequence is TGTGCCAGCAGTACTGCAGGTAGCGGGTTAGCCAAAAACATTCAGTACTTC. This codes for CASSTAGSGLAKNIQYF.

The V call is TRBV5-1, the J call TRBJ1-6, with D perhaps TRBD1 (5 bases). CDR3 length: 12 residues. CDR1 SGHRS and CDR2 YFSETQ come from the germline V gene. Between the trimmed V and J ends, which lost 7 bases and 7 bases, there was a span of 9 bases. The CDR3 here is CASREGNSPLHF. For the CDR3, the DNA is TGCGCCAGCCGAGAGGGGAATTCACCCCTCCACTTT.

The J gene is TRBJ2-2, the V gene TRBV28; TRBD1 might be the D (5 bases). Trimming removed 1 base from V and 4 bases from J, with 13 bases in between. Germline assignment: CDR1 MDHEN and CDR2 SYDVKM. The CDR3 covers 16 residues. In DNA form, the CDR3 reads TGTGCCAGCAGTTTATCTGGACAAGTCCTCACCGGGGAGCTGTTTTTT. Its protein is CASSLSGQVLTGELFF.

The rearrangement joins TRBV11-3 to TRBJ1-1; D unclear. Trimming left V 0 bases short and J 4 bases short, with 6 bases between. The germline V gene has CDR1 SGHNT and CDR2 YENEEA. CDR3 length equals 13 residues. CDR3 nucleotides: TGTGCCAGCAGCTTAGACGGAGGCACTGAAGCTTTCTTT. It is translated as CASSLDGGTEAFF.

The chain is built from TRBV24-1 and TRBJ2-3; D not certain. Trimming removed 5 bases at V and 3 bases at J, with 11 bases between. CDR3 length equals 14 residues. In germline, CDR1 is KGHDR, CDR2 SFDVKD. The CDR3 nucleotides are TGTGCCACCAGTGGGGGTGGCACTACAGATACGCAGTATTTT. Translated: CATSGGGTTDTQYF.

The CDR3 loop is CATSDSRTVDTEAFF. The DNA for the CDR3 is TGTGCCACCAGTGATTCACGGACAGTCGACACTGAAGCTTTCTTT. The chain combines TRBV24-1 with TRBJ1-1, with a weak D call TRBD1 (6 bases). V was clipped by 2 bases and J by 3 bases, with 12 bases between them. The germline V gene encodes CDR1 KGHDR and CDR2 SFDVKD. The CDR3 contains 15 residues.

The genes are TRBV6-6 and TRBJ2-7; 7 positions match TRBD1. V lost 10 bases to trimming and J lost 6 bases; unmatched junction nucleotides: 12. This CDR3 region has 13 residues. The germline V gene encodes CDR1 MNHNY and CDR2 SVGAGI (reference sequence). For the CDR3, the DNA is TGTGCCACCCAGGACAGGTGGGAAGGCGAGCAGTACTTC. This gives the protein CATQDRWEGEQYF.

The rearrangement uses TRBV7-9 and TRBJ1-4; 8 bases align to TRBD1. The germline CDR1 and CDR2 sequences are SEHNR and FQNEAQ (reference sequence). V gave up 6 bases and J gave up 7 bases; unmatched junction bases: 7. This CDR3 has 14 amino acids. CDR3 in DNA: TGTGCCAGCAGTCGGGGACAGGCGGGTGAAAAACTGTTTTTT. This sequence encodes CASSRGQAGEKLFF.

Of note for this clone: Mismatch with germline at one junction end may stem from a read error. The chain joins TRBV3-1 (or the pseudogene TRBV3-2) to TRBJ2-3, with D unclear. Germline CDR1 and CDR2: LGHDT and YNNKEL (reference sequence). The CDR3 totals 14 residues. CDR3 bases: TGTGCCAGCAGCCAAGATCTTTTCTCCTCGCATACGACTTTT. It encodes CASSQDLFSSHTTF.

The CDR3 coding sequence is TGTGCCAGCAGCCCGGGACTAGCGGGAGTTTCCGAGCAGTACTTC. It yields the protein CASSPGLAGVSEQYF. The chain couples TRBV7-2 to TRBJ2-7; 14 nucleotides align to TRBD2. This CDR3 has 15 amino acids. Germline lookup yields CDR1 SGHTA and CDR2 FQGNSA. V lost 5 bases to trimming and J lost 6 bases; unmatched junction nucleotides: 6.

This sequence joins TRBV9 and TRBJ1-1; 9 nucleotides match TRBD1. V lost 4 bases to trimming and J lost 0 bases; unmatched junction nucleotides: 13. CDR3 length equals 18 residues. Germline V gene data show CDR1 as SGDLS and CDR2 as YYNGEE. As DNA, the CDR3 is TGTGCCAGCAGCCTACAGGACAGGGGCGAGGGCATGAACACTGAAGCTTTCTTT. Translation gives CASSLQDRGEGMNTEAFF.

This sequence joins TRBV5-1 and TRBJ2-1; TRBD2 matches at 8 bases. Germline loops: CDR1 SGHRS, CDR2 YFSETQ. The ends lost 0 bases at V and 4 bases at J; junction bases unmatched: 3. The CDR3 spans 15 residues. The CDR3 protein is CASSLGAGGYNEQFF. The CDR3 nucleotides are TGCGCCAGCAGCTTGGGGGCGGGAGGATACAATGAGCAGTTCTTC. The variable domain in full, with the rest retrieved from reference TRBV5-1 and TRBJ2-1, is KAGVTQTPRYLIKTRGQQVTLSCSPISGHRSVSWYQQTPGQGLQFLFEYFSETQRNKGNFPGRFSGRQFSNSRSEMNVSTLELGDSALYLCASSLGAGGYNEQFFGPGTRLTVL.

This clone was observed a few times. The chain is built from TRBV5-8 and TRBJ1-1; D possibly corresponds to TRBD1 (6 bases). Trimming cost V 1 base and J 7 bases, with 20 bases left between them. This CDR3 is built from 16 residues. Germline V lookup: CDR1 SGHTS, CDR2 YDEGEE. The CDR3 reads CASSLHRGEWGSEAFF. The CDR3 DNA reads as TGTGCCAGCAGCTTGCATAGGGGGGAGTGGGGGAGTGAAGCTTTCTTT.

The gene calls are TRBV7-8 and TRBJ2-7, with 13 bases aligning to TRBD2. CDR3 size: 15 residues. V dropped 5 bases and J dropped 12; count of bases not matched to a gene: 13. The germline V gene encodes CDR1 SGHVS and CDR2 FQNEAQ. CDR3 residues: CASSPRTSGSPSRYF. The CDR3 DNA is TGTGCCAGCAGCCCTAGGACTAGCGGGAGCCCATCGCGGTACTTC.

There are a few counts of this clone. The gene calls are TRBV19 and TRBJ2-3, with 13 nucleotides matching TRBD2. Looked up from germline, CDR1 is LNHDA and CDR2 is SQIVND (reference sequence). V trimming: 4 bases; J trimming: 3 bases; junction bases outside the gene matches: 7. This CDR3 spans 17 amino acids. The CDR3 is CASSKDGTSGITDTQYF. The CDR3 DNA sequence: TGTGCCAGTAGTAAGGACGGGACTAGCGGGATTACAGATACGCAGTATTTT. The variable domain in full, with the rest retrieved from reference TRBV19 and TRBJ2-3, is DGGITQSPKYLFRKEGQNVTLSCEQNLNHDAMYWYRQDPGQGLRLIYYSQIVNDFQKGDIAEGYSVSREKKESFPLTVTSAQKNPTAFYLCASSKDGTSGITDTQYFGPGTRLTVL.

The chain carries TRBV5-4 and TRBJ2-1, with a possible D match to TRBD1 (5 bases). Germline V gives CDR1 SGHNT, CDR2 YYREEE (reference sequence). The CDR3 runs to 16 residues. V was pared by 1 base and J by 0 bases, with 11 bases between. This CDR3 reads CASSLKGAYSYNEQFF. For the CDR3, the DNA is TGTGCCAGCAGCTTGAAAGGGGCGTACTCCTACAATGAGCAGTTCTTC.

The count of this clone is one. J is TRBJ2-1 and V is TRBV7-2, with 9 nucleotides matching TRBD2. This CDR3 region has 18 residues. Germline V CDR1 and CDR2: SGHTA, FQGNSA. J gave up 0 bases and V 1 base, and 7 bases lay outside the gene matches. CDR3 coding DNA: TGTGCCAGCAGCTTAGTCGCTAGCGGGAAAGTCTCCTACAATGAGCAGTTCTTC. This sequence encodes CASSLVASGKVSYNEQFF.